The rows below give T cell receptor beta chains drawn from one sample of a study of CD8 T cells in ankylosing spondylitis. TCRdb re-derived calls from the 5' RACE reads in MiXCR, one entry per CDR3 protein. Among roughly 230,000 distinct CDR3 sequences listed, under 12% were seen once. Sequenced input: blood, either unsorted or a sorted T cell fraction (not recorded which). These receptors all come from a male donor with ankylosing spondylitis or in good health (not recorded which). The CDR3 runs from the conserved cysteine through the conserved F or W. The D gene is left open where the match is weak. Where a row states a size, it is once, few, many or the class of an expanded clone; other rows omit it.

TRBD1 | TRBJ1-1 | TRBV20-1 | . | CSARPGQGGWNTEAFF | TGCAGTGCTAGACCGGGACAGGGAGGTTGGAACACTGAAGCTTTCTTT
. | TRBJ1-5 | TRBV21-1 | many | CASSTLREGVYQPQHF | TGTGCCAGCAGCACCCTAAGGGAGGGCGTTTATCAGCCCCAGCATTTT
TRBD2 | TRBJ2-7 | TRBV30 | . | CAWSQSGISYEQYF | TGTGCCTGGAGTCAGAGCGGGATATCCTACGAGCAGTACTTC
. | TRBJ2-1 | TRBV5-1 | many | CASSPGRGGGNEQFF | TGCGCCAGCAGCCCGGGGAGGGGAGGGGGCAATGAGCAGTTCTTC
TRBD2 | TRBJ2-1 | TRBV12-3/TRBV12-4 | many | CASSLAGGPYEQFF | TGTGCCAGCAGTCTAGCGGGAGGTCCCTATGAGCAGTTCTTC
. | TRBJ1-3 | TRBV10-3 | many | CAIKPRASVDTIYF | TGTGCCATCAAGCCCCGGGCCTCAGTGGACACCATATATTTT
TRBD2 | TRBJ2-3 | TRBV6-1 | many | CASSPRTSGGTDTQYF | TGTGCCAGCAGTCCCCGGACTAGCGGGGGCACAGATACGCAGTATTTT
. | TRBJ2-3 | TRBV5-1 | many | CASSLESTDTQYF | TGCGCCAGCAGCTTGGAGAGCACAGATACGCAGTATTTT
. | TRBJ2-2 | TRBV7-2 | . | CASSLQGGAAGELFF | TGTGCCAGCAGCTTACAAGGGGGGGCCGCCGGGGAGCTGTTTTTT
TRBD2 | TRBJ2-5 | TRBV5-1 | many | CASSLGGTNQETQYF | TGCGCCAGCAGCTTGGGGGGGACTAACCAAGAGACCCAGTACTTC
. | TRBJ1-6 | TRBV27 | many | CASGQRNSPLHF | TGTGCCAGCGGACAGCGTAATTCACCCCTCCACTTT
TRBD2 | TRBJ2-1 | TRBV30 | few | CAWSGGLAGYNEQFF | TGTGCCTGGAGTGGGGGACTAGCGGGATACAATGAGCAGTTCTTC
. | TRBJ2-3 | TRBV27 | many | CASSFQVTDTQYF | TGTGCCAGCAGTTTCCAGGTGACAGATACGCAGTATTTT
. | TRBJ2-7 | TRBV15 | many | CATSRGWDTYEQYF | TGTGCCACCAGCAGAGGGTGGGACACCTACGAGCAGTACTTC
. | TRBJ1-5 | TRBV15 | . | CATSTPRGLSGPQHF | TGTGCCACCAGCACCCCGAGAGGGCTAAGTGGGCCCCAGCATTTT
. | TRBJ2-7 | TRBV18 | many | CASSPVGNPSYEQYF | TGTGCCAGCTCACCGGTCGGTAATCCCTCCTACGAGCAGTACTTC
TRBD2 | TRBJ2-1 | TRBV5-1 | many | CASSWGPMLLAGSNEQFF | TGCGCCAGCAGCTGGGGCCCGATGCTACTAGCGGGAAGCAATGAGCAGTTCTTC
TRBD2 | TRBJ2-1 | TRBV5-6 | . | CASSLGAGESEQFF | TGTGCCAGCAGCTTGGGGGCGGGAGAATCTGAGCAGTTCTTC
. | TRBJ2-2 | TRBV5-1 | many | CASSPSLTKNTGELFF | TGCGCCAGCAGCCCCTCACTTACTAAAAACACCGGGGAGCTGTTTTTT
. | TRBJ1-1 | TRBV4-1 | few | CASSPGPSEAFF | TGCGCCAGCAGCCCTGGACCCTCTGAAGCTTTCTTT
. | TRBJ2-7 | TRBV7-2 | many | CASSLAEWGREQYF | TGTGCCAGCAGCTTAGCCGAGTGGGGGCGCGAGCAGTACTTC
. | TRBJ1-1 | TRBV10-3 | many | CAITPTGRDTEAFF | TGTGCCATCACGCCCACGGGCCGGGACACTGAAGCTTTCTTT
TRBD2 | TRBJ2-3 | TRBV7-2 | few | CASSSQGRAGDTQYF | TGTGCCAGCAGCTCCCAAGGGAGGGCGGGGGATACGCAGTATTTT
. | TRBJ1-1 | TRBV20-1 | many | CSAKRGGMEAFF | TGCAGTGCCAAGCGGGGGGGGATGGAAGCTTTCTTT
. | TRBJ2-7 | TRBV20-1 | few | CSAAGTLFYEQYF | TGCAGTGCAGCCGGGACATTGTTCTACGAGCAGTACTTC
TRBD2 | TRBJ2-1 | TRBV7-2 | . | CASSPLAGSASNEQFF | TGTGCCAGCAGCCCTTTAGCGGGGAGCGCTTCAAATGAGCAGTTCTTC
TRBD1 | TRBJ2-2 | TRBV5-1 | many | CASSGLGQGAGELFF | TGCGCCAGCAGCGGCCTGGGACAGGGGGCCGGGGAGCTGTTTTTT
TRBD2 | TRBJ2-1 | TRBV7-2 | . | CASRGTSGPNEQFF | TGTGCCAGCCGAGGGACTAGCGGGCCCAATGAGCAGTTCTTC
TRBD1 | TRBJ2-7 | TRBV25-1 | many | CASSGQGTYEQYF | TGTGCCAGCTCAGGACAGGGAACCTACGAGCAGTACTTC
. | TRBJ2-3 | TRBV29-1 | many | CSAWRPGVTDTQYF | TGCAGCGCGTGGCGTCCGGGAGTAACAGATACGCAGTATTTT
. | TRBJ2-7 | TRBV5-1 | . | CASSLEALAHEQYF | TGCGCCAGCAGCTTGGAGGCGTTGGCCCACGAGCAGTACTTC
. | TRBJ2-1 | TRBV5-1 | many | CASSLRAGSSYNEQFF | TGCGCCAGCAGCTTGCGCGCAGGTAGCTCCTACAATGAGCAGTTCTTC
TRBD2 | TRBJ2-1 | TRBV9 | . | CASSVASGGYNEQFF | TGTGCCAGCAGCGTAGCCAGCGGGGGTTACAATGAGCAGTTCTTC
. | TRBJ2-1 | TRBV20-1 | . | CSARPHQGMAEQFF | TGCAGTGCTAGACCCCATCAGGGGATGGCTGAGCAGTTCTTC
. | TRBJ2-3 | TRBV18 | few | CASSPSLGGTDTQYF | TGTGCCAGCTCACCGTCTCTAGGGGGGACAGATACGCAGTATTTT
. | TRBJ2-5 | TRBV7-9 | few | CASTLEETQYF | TGTGCCAGCACCCTTGAAGAGACCCAGTACTTC
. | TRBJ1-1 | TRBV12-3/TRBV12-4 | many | CASSPTATNTEAFF | TGTGCCAGCAGTCCGACAGCCACAAACACTGAAGCTTTCTTT
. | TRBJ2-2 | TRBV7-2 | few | CASSLEIGLHTGELFF | TGTGCCAGCAGCTTAGAGATCGGGCTACACACCGGGGAGCTGTTTTTT
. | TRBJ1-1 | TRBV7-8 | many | CASSLGTGLGNTEAFF | TGTGCCAGCAGCTTAGGAACAGGGTTGGGGAACACTGAAGCTTTCTTT
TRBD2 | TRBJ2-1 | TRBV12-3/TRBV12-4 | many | CASSSGLAYNEQFF | TGTGCCAGCAGTTCCGGACTAGCGTACAATGAGCAGTTCTTC
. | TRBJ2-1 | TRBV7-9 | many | CASSLSFSYNEQFF | TGTGCCAGCAGCTTAAGTTTCTCCTACAATGAGCAGTTCTTC
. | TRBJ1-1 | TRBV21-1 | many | CASSKAKETGDTEAFF | TGTGCCAGCAGCAAAGCCAAAGAGACAGGGGACACTGAAGCTTTCTTT
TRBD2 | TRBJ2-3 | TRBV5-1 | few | CASSLGAGRADTQYF | TGCGCCAGCAGCTTGGGAGCGGGAAGGGCAGATACGCAGTATTTT
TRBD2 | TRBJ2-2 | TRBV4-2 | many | CASSQEPGLNTGELFF | TGTGCCAGCAGCCAGGAACCGGGACTAAACACCGGGGAGCTGTTTTTT
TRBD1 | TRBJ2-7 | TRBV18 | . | CASSPTGAMYEQYF | TGTGCCAGCTCACCGACAGGGGCTATGTACGAGCAGTACTTC
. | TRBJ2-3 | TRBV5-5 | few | CASSPYSGTDTQYF | TGTGCCAGCAGCCCTTATTCGGGGACAGATACGCAGTATTTT